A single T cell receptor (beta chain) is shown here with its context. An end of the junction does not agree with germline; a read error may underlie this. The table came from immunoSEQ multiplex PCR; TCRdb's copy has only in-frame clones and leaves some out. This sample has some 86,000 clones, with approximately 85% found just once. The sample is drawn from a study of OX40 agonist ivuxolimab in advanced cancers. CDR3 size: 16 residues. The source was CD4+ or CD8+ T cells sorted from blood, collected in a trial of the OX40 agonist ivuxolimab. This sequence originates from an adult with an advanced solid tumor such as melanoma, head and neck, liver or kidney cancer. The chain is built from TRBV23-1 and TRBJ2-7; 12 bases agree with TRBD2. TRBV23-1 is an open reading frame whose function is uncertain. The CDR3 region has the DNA TGCGCCAGCAGCCAATCGACTAGCGGGAGCTCCTACGAGCAGTACTTC. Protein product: CASSQSTSGSSYEQYF.